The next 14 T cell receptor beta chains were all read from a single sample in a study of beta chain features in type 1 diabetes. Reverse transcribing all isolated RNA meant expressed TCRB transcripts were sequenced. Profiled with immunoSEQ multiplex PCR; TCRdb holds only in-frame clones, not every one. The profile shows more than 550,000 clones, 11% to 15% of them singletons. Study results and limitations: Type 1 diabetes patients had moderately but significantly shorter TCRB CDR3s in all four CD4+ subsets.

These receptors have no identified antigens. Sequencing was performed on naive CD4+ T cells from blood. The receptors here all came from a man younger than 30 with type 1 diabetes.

CDR3 DNA sequence: TGTGCCAGCAGCTTAGACGGGTTAGCGGGACGCACAGATACGCAGTATTTT. Encoded protein: CASSLDGLAGRTDTQYF. The V call is TRBV7-2, the J call TRBJ2-3; 8 positions agree with TRBD2. The CDR3 covers 17 residues. V trimming: 1 base; J trimming: 1 base; junction bases outside the gene matches: 7. Germline V gene lookup returns CDR1 SGHTA and CDR2 FQGNSA.

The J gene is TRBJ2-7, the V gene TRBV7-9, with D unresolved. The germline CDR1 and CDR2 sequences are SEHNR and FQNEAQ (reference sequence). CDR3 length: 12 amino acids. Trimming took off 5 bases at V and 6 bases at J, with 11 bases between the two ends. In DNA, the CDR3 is TGTGCCAGCAGCCCAGAGGATGGCGAGCAGTACTTC. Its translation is CASSPEDGEQYF.

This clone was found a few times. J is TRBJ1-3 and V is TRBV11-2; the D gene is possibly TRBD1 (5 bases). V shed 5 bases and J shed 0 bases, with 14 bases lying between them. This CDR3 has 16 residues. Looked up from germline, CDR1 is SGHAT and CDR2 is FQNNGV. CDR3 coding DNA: TGTGCCAGCAGCCCCCGGGGCTCTAGCTCTGGAAACACCATATATTTT. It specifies CASSPRGSSSGNTIYF.

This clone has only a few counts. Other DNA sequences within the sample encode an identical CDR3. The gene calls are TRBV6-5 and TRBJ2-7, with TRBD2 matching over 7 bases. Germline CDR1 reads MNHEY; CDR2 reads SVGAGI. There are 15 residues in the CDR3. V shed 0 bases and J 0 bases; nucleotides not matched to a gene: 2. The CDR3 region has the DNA TGTGCCAGCAGTTACTCGGGCGGGAGCTCCTACGAGCAGTACTTC. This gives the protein CASSYSGGSSYEQYF.

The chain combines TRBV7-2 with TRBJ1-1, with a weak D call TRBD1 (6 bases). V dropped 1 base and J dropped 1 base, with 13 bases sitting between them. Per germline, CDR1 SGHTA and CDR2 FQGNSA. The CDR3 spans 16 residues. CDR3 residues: CASSLVYSGANTEAFF. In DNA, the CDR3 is TGTGCCAGCAGCTTAGTCTATTCGGGGGCGAACACTGAAGCTTTCTTT. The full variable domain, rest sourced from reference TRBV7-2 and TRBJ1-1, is GAGVSQSPSNKVTEKGKDVELRCDPISGHTALYWYRQSLGQGLEFLIYFQGNSAPDKSGLPSDRFSAERTGGSVSTLTIQRTQQEDSAVYLCASSLVYSGANTEAFFGQGTRLTVV.

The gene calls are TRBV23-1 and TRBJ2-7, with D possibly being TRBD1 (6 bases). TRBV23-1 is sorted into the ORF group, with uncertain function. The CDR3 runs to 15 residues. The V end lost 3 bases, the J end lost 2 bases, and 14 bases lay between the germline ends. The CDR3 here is CASSHETGLPYEQYF. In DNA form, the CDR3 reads TGCGCCAGCAGTCACGAAACAGGGCTGCCCTACGAGCAGTACTTC.

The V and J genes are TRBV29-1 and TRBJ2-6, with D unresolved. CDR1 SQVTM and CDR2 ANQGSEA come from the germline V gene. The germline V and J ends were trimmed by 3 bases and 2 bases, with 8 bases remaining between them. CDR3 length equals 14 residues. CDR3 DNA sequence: TGCAGCGTTGACACGTTAACTGGGGCCAACGTCCTGACTTTC. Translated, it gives CSVDTLTGANVLTF.

This CDR3 is CASSPSRDNEQFF. The CDR3 DNA reads as TGTGCCAGCTCACCCTCTAGGGACAATGAGCAGTTCTTC. The chain uses TRBV18 and TRBJ2-1; D ambiguous. The CDR3 is made up of 13 amino acids. V was shortened by 3 bases and J by 5 bases, with 8 bases between the two germline ends. Germline V CDR1 and CDR2: KGHSH, LQKENI. Full variable domain (remainder filled in from reference TRBV18 and TRBJ2-1): NAGVMQNPRHLVRRRGQEARLRCSPMKGHSHVYWYRQLPEEGLKFMVYLQKENIIDESGMPKERFSAEFPKEGPSILRIQQVVRGDSAAYFCASSPSRDNEQFFGPGTRLTVL.

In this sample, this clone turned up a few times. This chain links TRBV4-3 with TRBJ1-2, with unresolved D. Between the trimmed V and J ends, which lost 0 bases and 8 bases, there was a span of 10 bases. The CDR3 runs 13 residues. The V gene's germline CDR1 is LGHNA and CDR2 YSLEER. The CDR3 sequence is CASSQELRVGYTF. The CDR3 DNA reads TGCGCCAGCAGCCAAGAGTTGCGCGTGGGCTACACCTTC.

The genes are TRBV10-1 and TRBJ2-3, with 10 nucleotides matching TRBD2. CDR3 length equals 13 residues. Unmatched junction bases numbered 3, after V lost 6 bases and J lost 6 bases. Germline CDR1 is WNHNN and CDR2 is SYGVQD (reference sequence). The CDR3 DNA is TGCGCCAGCAGCCTAGCGGGAGAGGATACGCAGTATTTT. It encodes CASSLAGEDTQYF.

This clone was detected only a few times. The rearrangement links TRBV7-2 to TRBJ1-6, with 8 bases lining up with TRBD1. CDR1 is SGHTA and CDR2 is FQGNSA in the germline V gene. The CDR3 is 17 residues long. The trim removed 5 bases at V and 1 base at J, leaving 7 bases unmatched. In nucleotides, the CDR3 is TGTGCCAGCAGCCTAAGGACAGGGAGGTCCTATAATTCACCCCTCCACTTT. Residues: CASSLRTGRSYNSPLHF.

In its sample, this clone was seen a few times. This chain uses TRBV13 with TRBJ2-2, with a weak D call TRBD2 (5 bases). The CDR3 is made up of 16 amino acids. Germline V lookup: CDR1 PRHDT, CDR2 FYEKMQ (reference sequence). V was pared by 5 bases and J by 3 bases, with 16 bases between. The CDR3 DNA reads TGTGCCAGCAGCCCGACGGCTAGCTCCTACACCGGGGAGCTGTTTTTT. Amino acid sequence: CASSPTASSYTGELFF. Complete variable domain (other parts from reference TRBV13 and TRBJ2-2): AAGVIQSPRHLIKEKRETATLKCYPIPRHDTVYWYQQGPGQDPQFLISFYEKMQSDKGSIPDRFSAQQFSDYHSELNMSSLELGDSALYFCASSPTASSYTGELFFGEGSRLTVL.

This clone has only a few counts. The CDR3 bases are TGTGCCAGCAGCGTAACATGGGACAGGGGAGTTTCACCCCTCCACTTT. This codes for CASSVTWDRGVSPLHF. The J gene is TRBJ1-6, the V gene TRBV9, with 10 bases fitting TRBD1. CDR1 is SGDLS and CDR2 is YYNGEE in the germline V gene. Trimming cost V 1 base and J 9 bases; bases outside gene matches: 7. This CDR3 has 16 residues.

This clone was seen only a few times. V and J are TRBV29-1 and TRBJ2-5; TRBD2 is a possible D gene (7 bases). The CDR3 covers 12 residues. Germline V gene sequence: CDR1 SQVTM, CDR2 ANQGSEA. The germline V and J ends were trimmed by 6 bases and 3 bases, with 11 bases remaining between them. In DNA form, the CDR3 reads TGCAGCGTGCGGGGGCGAGAAGAGACCCAGTACTTC. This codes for CSVRGREETQYF.